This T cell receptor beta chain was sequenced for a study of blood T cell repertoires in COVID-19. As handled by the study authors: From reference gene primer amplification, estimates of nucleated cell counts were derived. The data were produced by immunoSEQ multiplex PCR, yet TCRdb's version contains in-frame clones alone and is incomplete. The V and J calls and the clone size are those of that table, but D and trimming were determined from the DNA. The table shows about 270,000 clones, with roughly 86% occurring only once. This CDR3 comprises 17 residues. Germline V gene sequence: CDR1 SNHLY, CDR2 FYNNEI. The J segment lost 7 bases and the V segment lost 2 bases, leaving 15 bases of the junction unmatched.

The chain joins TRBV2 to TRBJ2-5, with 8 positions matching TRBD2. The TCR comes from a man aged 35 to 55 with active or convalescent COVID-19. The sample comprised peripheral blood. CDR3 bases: TGTGCCAGCAGTGAAAGTAGTCTAGCGGGTTCCGACGGGACCCAGTACTTC. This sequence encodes CASSESSLAGSDGTQYF.